This section outlines one T cell receptor beta chain sequence together with its context. The data were taken from a study of blood T cells in healthy people across ages. A sample-barcoded 5' primer and a J-beta primer mix were used in a second PCR of roughly 7 to 12 cycles. MiXCR was run by TCRdb on the 5' RACE reads, yielding one entry per CDR3 protein. The table lists over 1,200,000 distinct CDR3 sequences, roughly 60% of them singletons. The CDR3 runs 14 residues. V lost 2 bases to trimming and J lost 4 bases, with 9 bases between them. Germline CDR1 is LNHNV and CDR2 is YYDKDF (reference sequence).

This receptor was obtained from a man aged 18 to 29 in good health. Sequencing was performed on blood. This chain uses TRBV15 with TRBJ1-5; TRBD1 is a possible D gene (6 bases). The CDR3 loop reads CATSRKQGNQPQHF. DNA of the CDR3: TGTGCCACCAGCAGAAAGCAGGGGAATCAGCCCCAGCATTTT.